This TCR beta chain came from a study of cytomegalovirus exposure and HLA in healthy donors. Study-wide context: Genotyping showed 70% to 90% of 398 donors falling in the Caucasian-associated ancestry cluster.

General study results and limits: Cytomegalovirus-associated TCR beta chains were listed, numbering 164. Reports credit the classifier with highly specific, highly sensitive diagnosis of cytomegalovirus status. Later analysis showed TCR association rates varying by HLA locus, highest for DRB1 and lowest for HLA-C.

As to this clone: Its antigen is as yet unknown.

The CDR3 is made up of 16 amino acids. The V gene end was trimmed by 2 bases and the J gene end by 9 bases; junction bases not matched to a gene: 12. CDR1 and CDR2 (germline): WSHSY, SAAADI. Use of 60 Vbeta and 13 Jbeta primers characterized the PCR. Here immunoSEQ multiplex PCR was the method, and the copy in TCRdb shows in-frame clones only, minus some. Altogether about 130,000 clones are present, less than 85% being singletons, with the ten largest covering under 3%. Sequencing was done on a sample of PBMCs. The rearrangement joins TRBV10-2 to TRBJ2-1; 8 bases line up with TRBD2. The clonotype comes from a man younger than 40 in good health and CMV-seronegative. Here the CDR3 reads CASSEGSGSYLFEQFF. As DNA, the CDR3 is TGCGCCAGCAGTGAGGGAAGCGGGAGCTACTTATTTGAGCAGTTCTTC.